The clone carrying this TCR beta chain was seen once. The antigen remains undetermined. Amplification used 60 Vbeta primers and 13 Jbeta primers. Profiling relied on immunoSEQ multiplex PCR, and the TCRdb table lists in-frame clones only, not all of them. The sample yields around 180,000 clones, over 75% seen once. The data were taken from a study of cytomegalovirus exposure and HLA in healthy donors. Overall study results and limits: Cytomegalovirus association was assigned to around 150 TCR beta chains.

The CDR3 length is 14 residues. Germline lookup yields CDR1 LNHDA and CDR2 SQIVND (reference sequence). Trimming shortened V by 8 bases and J by 2 bases, and 13 bases separated the two germline ends. The receptor's source is a woman aged 45-65 years in good health and CMV-seronegative. The genes are TRBV19 and TRBJ1-5, with D unclear. Sequenced sample: PBMCs. CDR3 in DNA: TGTGCCAGTTCTACAGTCGGGGGCAATCAGCCCCAGCATTTT. Translation gives CASSTVGGNQPQHF. The entire variable domain, with the rest obtained from reference TRBV19 and TRBJ1-5, is as follows: DGGITQSPKYLFRKEGQNVTLSCEQNLNHDAMYWYRQDPGQGLRLIYYSQIVNDFQKGDIAEGYSVSREKKESFPLTVTSAQKNPTAFYLCASSTVGGNQPQHFGDGTRLSIL.